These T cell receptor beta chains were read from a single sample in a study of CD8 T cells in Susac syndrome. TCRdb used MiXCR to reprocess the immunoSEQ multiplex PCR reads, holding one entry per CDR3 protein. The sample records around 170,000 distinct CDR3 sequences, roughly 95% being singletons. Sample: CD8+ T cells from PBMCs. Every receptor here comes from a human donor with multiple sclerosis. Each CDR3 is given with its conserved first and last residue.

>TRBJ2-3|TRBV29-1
CSVSGSSTDTQYF
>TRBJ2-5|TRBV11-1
CASSLSPIGGLETQYF
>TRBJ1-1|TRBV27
CASSLSPGVNTEAFF
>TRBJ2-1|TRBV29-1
CSVESPREQFF
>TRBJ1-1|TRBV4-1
CASSQTQHRVDMNTEAFF
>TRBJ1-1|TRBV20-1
CSATTGDTEAFF
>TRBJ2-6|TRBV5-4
CASSGLSSGANVLTF
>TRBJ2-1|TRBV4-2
CASSQESSGGVEQFF
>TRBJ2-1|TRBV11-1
CASSSLLRENEQFF
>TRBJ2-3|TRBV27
CASSPHTDTQYF
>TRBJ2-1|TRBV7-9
CASSKPNEQFF
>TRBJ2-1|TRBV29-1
CSVEERLAGDEQFF
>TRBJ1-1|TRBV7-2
CASSRYTGDPEAFF
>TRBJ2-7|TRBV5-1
CASNLVGESYEQYF
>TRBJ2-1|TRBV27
CASSHGNEQFF
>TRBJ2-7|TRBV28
CASSRLADYYEQYF
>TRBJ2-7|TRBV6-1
CASSPGTTYEQYF
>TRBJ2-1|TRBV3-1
CASSQGSSGEIF
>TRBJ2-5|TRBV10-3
CAISESIGTETQYF
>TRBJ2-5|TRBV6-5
CASSSGGEAGAQYF
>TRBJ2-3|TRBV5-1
CASSLSDSAATTKYTDTQYF
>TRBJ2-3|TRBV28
CASSLSDTQYF
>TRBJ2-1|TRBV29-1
CSVGGARSGRSSYNEQFF
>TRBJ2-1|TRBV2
CASRLSSGGQGEQFF
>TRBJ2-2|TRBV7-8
CASMGASNTGELFF
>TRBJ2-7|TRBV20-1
CSALRVGSRNSYEQYF
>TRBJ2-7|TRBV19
CASSMVRSEQYF
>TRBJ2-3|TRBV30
CAWSPLAGDTQYF
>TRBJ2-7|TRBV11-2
CASSLSRDAAYEQYF
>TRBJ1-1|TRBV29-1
CSAVGDTEAFF
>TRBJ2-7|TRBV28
CASSSISWGQGGYEQYF
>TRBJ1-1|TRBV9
CASSVEMTGNTEAFF
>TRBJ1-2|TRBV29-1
CSVAGQGGGYTF
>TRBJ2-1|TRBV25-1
CASSIGSEQFF
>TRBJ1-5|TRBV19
CASSIRGPGPQHF
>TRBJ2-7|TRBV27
CASSESSYEQYF
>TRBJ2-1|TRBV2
CASSELEQFF
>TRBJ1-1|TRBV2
CASSDWNTEAFF
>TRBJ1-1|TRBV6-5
CASSISGTGNTEAFF
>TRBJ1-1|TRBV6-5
CASSYETANTEAFF
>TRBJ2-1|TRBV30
CAWSVGTSVNEQFF
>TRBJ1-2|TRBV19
CASSPKTNYGYTF
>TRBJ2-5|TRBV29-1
CSVEDNLGASGTPFGTQYF